This entry is about one T cell receptor beta chain. CDR3 length equals 14 residues. V lost 1 base, J lost 4 bases, and 10 bases lay in between. CDR1 MGHDK and CDR2 SYGVNS come from the germline V gene. The sample is drawn from a study of early T cells in non-severe SARS-CoV-2 infection. TCRdb passed the 5' RACE reads through MiXCR, listing each CDR3 protein once. The sample records 50,000 to 80,000 distinct CDR3 sequences, just under 5% being singletons. The TCR originated in an adult who was a healthcare worker with PCR-confirmed SARS-CoV-2 infection or an uninfected control (not recorded which). Sequenced: whole blood. V is TRBV25-1 and J is TRBJ1-1; tentatively, D is TRBD1 (5 bases). CDR3 loop: CASSESGRTTEAFF. The CDR3 DNA reads TGTGCCAGCAGTGAATCAGGGAGGACCACTGAAGCTTTCTTT. The variable domain in full, completed from reference TRBV25-1 and TRBJ1-1, reads EADIYQTPRYLVIGTGKKITLECSQTMGHDKMYWYQQDPGMELHLIHYSYGVNSTEKGDLSSESTVSRIRTEHFPLTLESARPSHTSQYLCASSESGRTTEAFFGQGTRLTVV.